One sample yielded the 29 T cell receptor beta chains listed below, sequenced in a study of T-cell reconstitution after alpha-beta-depleted transplantation in children. Unique molecular identifiers were used in preparing the TCRbeta library. TCRdb reprocessed the PCR reads via MiXCR and lists one record per CDR3 protein. Counted here are around 180,000 distinct CDR3 sequences, more than 9.5% occurring once; the ten biggest clones make up about 13%. The sequencing here drew on PBMCs, taken before TCRalphabeta/CD19-depleted stem cell transplant. Source of these receptors: a boy aged 2 to 10 with acute myeloid leukemia, due to receive a stem cell transplant.

The sample holds many counts of this clonotype. This sequence joins TRBV5-4 and TRBJ2-7; 9 nucleotides line up with TRBD2. The CDR3 extends over 14 amino acids. Looked up from germline, CDR1 is SGHNT and CDR2 is YYREEE (reference sequence). With 4 bases clipped from V and 2 bases from J, the junction kept 4 bases outside the gene matches. CDR3 sequence reads: CASSDGTSPYEQYV. CDR3 coding DNA: TGTGCCAGCAGCGACGGGACTAGCCCCTACGAGCAGTACGTC.

This clonotype has at least ten counts. The J gene is TRBJ2-5, the V gene TRBV10-3; unclear D gene. This CDR3 is built from 12 residues. The V gene's germline CDR1 is ENHRY and CDR2 SYGVKD. Trimming stripped 6 bases from V and 7 bases from J, with 12 bases between. The CDR3 DNA reads TGTGCCATCAGCAGACCGACGGGGACCCAGTACTTC. It codes for CAISRPTGTQYF.

This clonotype has more than one count but fewer than ten. The chain employs TRBV25-1 and TRBJ2-1; 8 bases fit TRBD1. In germline, CDR1 is MGHDK, CDR2 SYGVNS. The ends lost 6 bases at V and 7 bases at J; junction bases unmatched: 17. This CDR3 has 17 amino acids. The CDR3 coding sequence is TGTGCCAGCAGCCCCGGGGCAGGACAGGGTATTATGAATGAGCAGTTCTTC. Translating it yields CASSPGAGQGIMNEQFF.

This clonotype was counted ten times or more. The rearrangement uses TRBV2 and TRBJ2-5; D remains ambiguous. The germline CDR1 and CDR2 sequences are SNHLY and FYNNEI. V lost 2 bases and J lost 2, with 12 bases in between. The CDR3 loop spans 15 amino acids. CDR3 DNA: TGTGCCAGCAGTGAATCAACCGGGCGACAAGAGACCCAGTACTTC. Its protein is CASSESTGRQETQYF.

V usage is TRBV24-1 and J usage is TRBJ2-3; possible D gene TRBD1, 6 bases. The CDR3 has 12 residues. V was pared by 7 bases and J by 6 bases, with 10 bases between. The V gene's germline CDR1 is KGHDR and CDR2 SFDVKD. The CDR3 here is CATSFTGDTQYF. As DNA, the CDR3 is TGTGCCACCAGCTTTACAGGGGATACGCAGTATTTT.

In this sample, this clonotype turned up many times. The V and J genes are TRBV20-1 and TRBJ2-2, with 7 bases fitting TRBD1. Trimming at V came to 6 bases and at J to 1 base, leaving 5 bases not matched to a gene. The germline CDR1 and CDR2 sequences are DFQATT and SNEGSKA (reference sequence). The CDR3 spans 14 residues. The CDR3 loop reads CSAIDRENTGELFF. The CDR3 nucleotides are TGCAGTGCCATCGACAGGGAGAACACCGGGGAGCTGTTTTTT.

This clonotype was counted at least ten times. The chain links TRBV7-6 to TRBJ2-4; the match to TRBD2 covers 8 bases. V trimming: 4 bases; J trimming: 9 bases; junction bases outside the gene matches: 11. Per the germline V gene, CDR1 is SGHVS and CDR2 is FNYEAQ. This CDR3 has 15 amino acids. The CDR3 spells CASSWSSGSQGIQYF. CDR3 in DNA: TGTGCCAGCAGCTGGTCCAGCGGGAGTCAGGGCATTCAGTACTTC.

This clonotype showed up many times. The genes are TRBV19 and TRBJ1-1; 7 bases fit TRBD1. With V trimmed by 1 base and J by 4 bases, 0 bases remained unmatched. The germline CDR1 and CDR2 sequences are LNHDA and SQIVND (reference sequence). This CDR3 spans 13 amino acids. The DNA for the CDR3 is TGTGCCAGTAGTATAGCAGGGGGCACTGAAGCTTTCTTT. It encodes CASSIAGGTEAFF.

The table lists this clonotype with many counts. The chain has TRBV5-1 and TRBJ1-1; D possibly corresponds to TRBD1 (5 bases). The CDR3 covers 14 residues. CDR1 and CDR2 from the germline V gene are SGHRS and YFSETQ. Trimming stripped 0 bases from V and 7 bases from J, with 13 bases between. The CDR3 region is CASSLVSGTREAFF. In nucleotides, the CDR3 is TGCGCCAGCAGCTTGGTTTCGGGGACGCGTGAAGCTTTCTTT.

The sample holds many counts of this clonotype. The chain employs TRBV20-1 and TRBJ2-3; no clear D. The CDR3 sequence is 12 residues long. V lost 5 bases and J 3 bases, leaving 9 bases between the germline ends. Germline V gene data show CDR1 as DFQATT and CDR2 as SNEGSKA (reference sequence). CDR3 region: CSAPPGTDTQYF. In DNA form, the CDR3 reads TGCAGTGCTCCCCCCGGAACAGATACGCAGTATTTT.

This clonotype was counted many times. The V and J genes are TRBV20-1 and TRBJ2-7; TRBD2 matches at 12 bases. Germline lookup yields CDR1 DFQATT and CDR2 SNEGSKA (reference sequence). The CDR3 totals 14 residues. The ends lost 3 bases at V and 5 bases at J; junction bases unmatched: 5. The CDR3 coding sequence is TGCAGTGCTAGCGCTAGCGGGAGGGTCAACGAGCAGTACTTC. Its translation is CSASASGRVNEQYF.

The sample holds many counts of this clonotype. The chain links TRBV7-9 to TRBJ2-1, with D unclear. The CDR3 is 14 amino acids. Germline V CDR1 and CDR2: SEHNR, FQNEAQ (reference sequence). The germline V and J ends were trimmed by 4 bases and 6 bases, with 13 bases remaining between them. The chain's CDR3 is CASSSLQNINEQFF. The CDR3 bases are TGTGCCAGCAGCTCCCTACAGAATATCAATGAGCAGTTCTTC.

This clonotype has at least ten counts. The genes are TRBV27 and TRBJ2-5, with D hard to call. V was shortened by 3 bases and J by 5 bases, with 10 bases between the two germline ends. The V gene's germline CDR1 is MNHEY and CDR2 SMNVEV (reference sequence). CDR3 size: 13 residues. CDR3 sequence (DNA): TGTGCCAGCAGTTTTGGGCAAGGGGAGACCCAGTACTTC. Protein: CASSFGQGETQYF.

In its sample, this clonotype was seen many times. This chain connects TRBV28 to TRBJ2-5; 7 bases align to TRBD2. The CDR3 totals 16 residues. Per the germline V gene, CDR1 is MDHEN and CDR2 is SYDVKM. V lost 1 base to trimming and J lost 5 bases; unmatched junction nucleotides: 10. CDR3 nucleotide sequence: TGTGCCAGCAGTTTATACCCGCAGGGACTAATGGAGACCCAGTACTTC. Its translation: CASSLYPQGLMETQYF.

This clonotype was recorded at least ten times. This chain joins TRBV27 and TRBJ2-3, with 11 bases that match TRBD2. Germline-derived CDR1 and CDR2 are MNHEY and SMNVEV (reference sequence). There are 16 residues in the CDR3. The junction had 8 bases not matched to a gene; V was cut back by 4 bases and J by 5 bases. The CDR3 loop reads CASSSLLAGGGDTQYF. The CDR3 region has the DNA TGTGCCAGCAGTTCCCTGCTAGCGGGGGGTGGAGATACGCAGTATTTT.

In its sample, this clonotype was seen many times. V is TRBV4-2 and J is TRBJ2-4; TRBD2 agrees at 9 bases. The CDR3 covers 18 residues. V dropped 0 bases and J dropped 0; count of bases not matched to a gene: 6. Germline V lookup: CDR1 LGHNA, CDR2 YNFKEQ. The CDR3, as DNA: TGTGCCAGCAGCCAAGAGTCTAGCGGGACTCTAGCCAAAAACATTCAGTACTTC. The encoded protein is CASSQESSGTLAKNIQYF.

In this sample, this clonotype turned up many times. V and J are TRBV20-1 and TRBJ1-2; D is possibly TRBD1 (5 bases). Germline V lookup: CDR1 DFQATT, CDR2 SNEGSKA (reference sequence). There are 15 residues in the CDR3. V lost 0 bases, J lost 3 bases, and 14 bases lay in between. This CDR3 is CSARDVRGRYYGYTF. CDR3 nucleotide sequence: TGCAGTGCTAGAGATGTGAGGGGAAGATACTATGGCTACACCTTC.

This clonotype was seen many times. The rearrangement uses TRBV29-1 and TRBJ1-1; no firm D call. V was shortened by 4 bases and J by 3 bases, with 9 bases between the two germline ends. CDR3 length: 12 residues. Germline V gives CDR1 SQVTM, CDR2 ANQGSEA. The CDR3 region is CSVGSGHTEAFF. The CDR3 DNA sequence: TGCAGCGTTGGGTCTGGACACACTGAAGCTTTCTTT.

This clonotype was found many times. This chain uses TRBV7-9 with TRBJ2-7, with no clear D. Looked up from germline, CDR1 is SEHNR and CDR2 is FQNEAQ (reference sequence). CDR3 length equals 13 residues. V dropped 4 bases and J dropped 2 bases, with 9 bases sitting between them. CDR3 amino acids: CASSWGKAYEQYF. The CDR3 coding sequence is TGTGCCAGCAGCTGGGGAAAAGCCTACGAGCAGTACTTC.

This clonotype was seen many times. The CDR3 protein is CASSTAPNTGELFF. CDR3 DNA sequence: TGCGCCAGCAGCACCGCTCCGAACACCGGGGAGCTGTTTTTT. V and J are TRBV5-1 and TRBJ2-2; D unclear. With 4 bases removed from V and 0 bases from J, the gap between germline ends came to 7 bases. This CDR3 has 14 residues. Germline V gives CDR1 SGHRS, CDR2 YFSETQ.

This clonotype was counted many times. This chain uses TRBV6-5 with TRBJ2-7, with 12 bases that match TRBD2. The CDR3 loop spans 17 amino acids. J gave up 0 bases and V 0 bases, and 3 bases lay outside the gene matches. Looked up from germline, CDR1 is MNHEY and CDR2 is SVGAGI. The CDR3 is CASSYSTSGGHSYEQYF. In DNA, the CDR3 is TGTGCCAGCAGTTACTCGACTAGCGGGGGCCACTCCTACGAGCAGTACTTC.

This clonotype was counted many times. V is TRBV20-1 and J is TRBJ1-5; D unresolved. The CDR3 loop spans 14 amino acids. V was pared by 4 bases and J by 7 bases, with 17 bases between. Germline values: CDR1 DFQATT, CDR2 SNEGSKA (reference sequence). This CDR3 is CSANMGSDRQPQHF. The CDR3 DNA is TGCAGTGCTAACATGGGTAGTGACCGGCAGCCCCAGCATTTT.

At least ten counts were recorded for this clonotype. DNA of the CDR3: TGTGCCAGCAGGAGGGGCCTTCATATCATAGGCTACACCTTC. It translates to CASRRGLHIIGYTF. This chain connects TRBV6-2 or TRBV6-3 to TRBJ1-2; D possibly corresponds to TRBD1 (5 bases). The germline V gene encodes CDR1 MNHEY and CDR2 SVGEGT. Trimming stripped 6 bases from V and 8 bases from J, with 19 bases between. The CDR3 loop spans 14 amino acids.

The sample holds many counts of this clonotype. CDR3 nucleotide sequence: TGTGCCAGCTCACCCTCCGGGACGACCTACAATGAGCAGTTCTTC. Translating it yields CASSPSGTTYNEQFF. This chain links TRBV18 with TRBJ2-1, with D perhaps assigned TRBD1 or TRBD2 (5 bases each). Per the germline V gene, CDR1 is KGHSH and CDR2 is LQKENI. Trimming pared 3 bases from V and 2 bases from J, leaving 11 bases between. This CDR3 spans 15 amino acids.

In this sample, this clonotype turned up a few times. This sequence joins TRBV5-5 and TRBJ1-5; 7 bases align to TRBD1. The CDR3 totals 15 residues. The V gene's germline CDR1 is SGHKS and CDR2 YYEKEE (reference sequence). V lost 0 bases, J lost 4 bases, and 4 bases stayed unmatched. The CDR3 DNA reads TGTGCCAGCAGCTTGGACAGGGGAGGTAATCAGCCCCAGCATTTT. Translation: CASSLDRGGNQPQHF.

This clonotype was found many times. This chain joins TRBV20-1 and TRBJ1-1; no definite D call. The germline CDR1 and CDR2 sequences are DFQATT and SNEGSKA (reference sequence). The CDR3 consists of 12 residues. The V end was cut by 1 base, the J end by 1 base, with 4 bases between. For the CDR3, the DNA is TGCAGTGCTAGAGTCTCGAACACTGAAGCTTTCTTT. Amino acid sequence: CSARVSNTEAFF.

This clonotype was counted many times. In nucleotides, the CDR3 is TGTGCCACCAGGGTAGGGGTCAATTCACCCCTCCACTTT. As protein: CATRVGVNSPLHF. The gene calls are TRBV15 and TRBJ1-6; tentatively, D is TRBD1 (5 bases). Trimming left V 6 bases short and J 7 bases short, with 10 bases between. The CDR3 spans 13 residues. Germline CDR1 and CDR2: LNHNV and YYDKDF (reference sequence).

This clonotype occurred many times. The rearrangement joins TRBV27 to TRBJ2-7; D ambiguous. The CDR3 extends over 16 amino acids. The V end was cut by 0 bases, the J end by 3 bases, with 15 bases between. The germline CDR1 and CDR2 sequences are MNHEY and SMNVEV (reference sequence). Here the CDR3 reads CASSLSITYSGYEQYF. The CDR3 DNA sequence: TGTGCCAGCAGTTTATCGATAACTTACTCGGGCTACGAGCAGTACTTC.

This clonotype has ten or more counts. The rearrangement links TRBV4-2 to TRBJ2-7, with TRBD1 identical over 7 bases. The CDR3 runs 16 residues. Germline values: CDR1 LGHNA, CDR2 YNFKEQ. With 5 bases clipped from V and 5 bases from J, the junction kept 15 bases outside the gene matches. The CDR3 DNA reads as TGTGCCAGCAGCTCCGCGTCCGGGACAGAGACTGACGAGCAGTACTTC. As protein: CASSSASGTETDEQYF.